The 29 T cell receptor beta chains listed next were all sequenced from one sample in a study of blood T cell repertoires in COVID-19. Generated by immunoSEQ multiplex PCR, the TCRdb table keeps only in-frame clones and is missing some. Of 200,000 to 250,000 clones detected, 85% to 90% appear once; the ten largest clones hold 0.85% to 0.9%. The specimen was PBMCs or T cells enriched from blood (not recorded which). These receptor sequences come from a man in his forties or fifties who had been exposed to COVID-19.

This clone has just one count. The chain combines TRBV28 with TRBJ2-7, with 11 bases matching TRBD2. The CDR3 is 17 amino acids. Germline CDR1 reads MDHEN; CDR2 reads SYDVKM. V lost 5 bases and J lost 7; bases outside the gene matches: 16. The CDR3 DNA follows: TGTGCCAGCAGTCGGATTAGCGGGAGGGCCCCTTTGGGGGAGCAGTACGTC. It is translated as CASSRISGRAPLGEQYV.

This clone showed up just once. The rearrangement uses TRBV3-1 (or the pseudogene TRBV3-2) and TRBJ2-1; 7 bases map to TRBD1. The CDR3 is 15 residues long. V gave up 6 bases and J gave up 7 bases; unmatched junction bases: 12. The germline gives CDR1 LGHDT, CDR2 YNNKEL (reference sequence). The chain's CDR3 is CASRPRQGLTNEQFF. In nucleotides, the CDR3 is TGTGCCAGCAGACCTAGACAGGGTTTGACGAATGAGCAGTTCTTC.

This chain uses TRBV18 with TRBJ1-6; D unclear. V lost 6 bases and J lost 6, with 18 bases in between. Germline V gene lookup returns CDR1 KGHSH and CDR2 LQKENI. This CDR3 is 16 amino acids long. Here the CDR3 reads CASSLETVLLNSPLHF. CDR3 sequence (DNA): TGTGCCAGCTCGCTAGAGACCGTCCTCCTTAATTCACCCCTCCACTTT.

The count of this clone is one. This chain connects TRBV20-1 to TRBJ2-1, with a tentative D call TRBD2 (6 bases). The CDR3 sequence is 11 residues long. The germline V gene encodes CDR1 DFQATT and CDR2 SNEGSKA (reference sequence). The CDR3 sequence is CGGLTHNEQFF. The DNA for the CDR3 is TGCGGGGGACTCACACACAATGAGCAGTTCTTC.

The CDR3 here is CASSLISSLPDTQYF. The CDR3 DNA sequence: TGTGCCAGCAGTTTAATTTCGAGCCTACCAGATACGCAGTATTTT. The rearrangement joins TRBV27 to TRBJ2-3, with D unresolved. V lost 2 bases to trimming and J lost 4 bases, with 13 bases between them. The CDR3 covers 15 residues. Germline values: CDR1 MNHEY, CDR2 SMNVEV (reference sequence).

This clone was seen a handful of times. The chain joins TRBV6-4 to TRBJ1-1, with D possibly being TRBD1 (6 bases). The CDR3 runs to 14 residues. Germline CDR1 and CDR2: MRHNA and SNTAGT. The germline V and J ends were trimmed by 8 bases and 4 bases, with 17 bases remaining between them. The CDR3 nucleotides are TGTGCCAGCTCAGCGGACAGAAGTGGCACTGAAGCTTTCTTT. Protein sequence: CASSADRSGTEAFF.

CDR3 residues: CSASEGQGRGEQYF. CDR3 nucleotides: TGCAGTGCTAGTGAGGGGCAGGGAAGGGGCGAGCAGTACTTC. V gene TRBV20-1 combines with J gene TRBJ2-7, with D perhaps assigned TRBD1 or TRBD2 (5 bases each). V was shortened by 3 bases and J by 6 bases, with 18 bases between the two germline ends. Germline V gene data show CDR1 as DFQATT and CDR2 as SNEGSKA (reference sequence). CDR3 length equals 14 residues.

This chain links TRBV2 with TRBJ2-7; tentative D call: TRBD1 (5 bases). Trimming removed 8 bases from V and 1 base from J, with 12 bases in between. Germline V lookup: CDR1 SNHLY, CDR2 FYNNEI. The CDR3 length is 13 residues. The CDR3 here is CASLTAVSYEQYF. The CDR3 bases are TGTGCCAGCTTGACAGCCGTTTCCTACGAGCAGTACTTC.

The chain is built from TRBV24-1 and TRBJ2-1; 9 nucleotides line up with TRBD1. The trim removed 3 bases at V and 6 bases at J, leaving 14 bases unmatched. From germline, CDR1 is KGHDR and CDR2 SFDVKD. The CDR3 is 18 amino acids. The chain's CDR3 is CATSDPPGQGRSRNEQFF. DNA of the CDR3: TGTGCCACCAGTGATCCTCCGGGACAGGGCCGGTCGCGCAATGAGCAGTTCTTC.

The rearrangement joins TRBV24-1 to TRBJ1-2, with 8 bases that match TRBD1. Germline values: CDR1 KGHDR, CDR2 SFDVKD. J was trimmed by 2 bases and V by 5 bases; bases with no gene match: 9. CDR3 length: 16 amino acids. The CDR3 reads CATSAPSGGVNYGYTF. The DNA of the CDR3 is TGTGCCACCAGTGCCCCTTCAGGGGGCGTGAACTATGGCTACACCTTC.

The chain links TRBV28 to TRBJ2-3, with D uncertain. V was pared by 6 bases and J by 2 bases, with 12 bases between. The CDR3 is 14 residues long. The germline V gene has CDR1 MDHEN and CDR2 SYDVKM. The CDR3 is CASSIGSVTDTQYF. CDR3 bases: TGTGCCAGCAGCATCGGAAGCGTCACAGATACGCAGTATTTT. Supplemented by reference TRBV28 and TRBJ2-3, the full variable domain reads DVKVTQSSRYLVKRTGEKVFLECVQDMDHENMFWYRQDPGLGLRLIYFSYDVKMKEKGDIPEGYSVSREKKERFSLILESASTNQTSMYLCASSIGSVTDTQYFGPGTRLTVL.

This clone was seen a few times. The chain combines TRBV4-2 with TRBJ1-2; 10 nucleotides line up with TRBD1. The V gene's germline CDR1 is LGHNA and CDR2 YNFKEQ. CDR3 length equals 17 residues. V shed 4 bases, J shed 5 bases, and the junction held 13 bases outside the gene matches. The CDR3 DNA reads TGTGCCAGCAGCCGCACCGGACAGGGGGACGTGTCTTATGGCTACACCTTC. This codes for CASSRTGQGDVSYGYTF.

V gene TRBV2 combines with J gene TRBJ2-2, with 7 bases identical to TRBD1. The V gene end was trimmed by 0 bases and the J gene end by 3 bases; junction bases not matched to a gene: 7. The CDR3 extends over 17 amino acids. Per the germline V gene, CDR1 is SNHLY and CDR2 is FYNNEI. The CDR3 reads CASSEARGGSDTGELFF. CDR3 nucleotide sequence: TGTGCCAGCAGTGAAGCCAGAGGGGGCTCGGACACCGGGGAGCTGTTTTTT.

The chain employs TRBV19 and TRBJ1-5, with D unclear. This CDR3 spans 13 amino acids. Germline V gene data show CDR1 as LNHDA and CDR2 as SQIVND (reference sequence). The ends were cut back, 8 bases at V and 6 bases at J, with 14 bases in the middle. The CDR3 reads CASSEQAGQPQHF. The CDR3 region has the DNA TGTGCCAGTTCCGAGCAGGCTGGTCAGCCCCAGCATTTT.

This chain uses TRBV30 with TRBJ1-3; 8 positions match TRBD1. Per germline, CDR1 GTSNPN and CDR2 SVGIG (reference sequence). The CDR3 is made up of 14 amino acids. With 1 base clipped from V and 2 bases from J, the junction kept 1 base outside the gene matches. The DNA for the CDR3 is TGTGCCTGGAGTGGACAGGGGCCTGGAAACACCATATATTTT. Its translation is CAWSGQGPGNTIYF.

The gene calls are TRBV10-3 and TRBJ1-1; D unclear. CDR1 and CDR2 (germline): ENHRY, SYGVKD. Trimming took 8 bases from V and 5 from J, leaving 15 bases between them. The CDR3 covers 13 residues. CDR3 nucleotides: TGTGCCATCCTTCAGAATGAATTAACTGAAGCTTTCTTT. Protein product: CAILQNELTEAFF.

This clone was seen once. This rearrangement joins TRBV2 to TRBJ1-2; 11 bases map to TRBD1. The CDR3 extends over 15 amino acids. Trimming cost V 6 bases and J 4 bases; bases outside gene matches: 7. In germline, CDR1 is SNHLY, CDR2 FYNNEI. Written as DNA, the CDR3 is TGTGCCAGCAGCGATGGGACAGGGGGTGTCTATGGCTACACCTTC. Translating gives CASSDGTGGVYGYTF.

This clone has a handful of counts. The chain couples TRBV5-1 to TRBJ2-2; D might be TRBD2 (5 bases). This CDR3 has 16 amino acids. Germline V CDR1 and CDR2: SGHRS, YFSETQ. Deletions cut 3 bases from V and 2 bases from J, with 14 bases between. CDR3 bases: TGCGCCAGCAGCTCGCTAGCAATATCAAACACCGGGGAGCTGTTTTTT. Translation: CASSSLAISNTGELFF.

The chain recombines TRBV5-1 with TRBJ1-4, with D unresolved. This CDR3 has 16 amino acids. V was pared by 2 bases and J by 8 bases, with 19 bases between. Germline CDR1 is SGHRS and CDR2 is YFSETQ. DNA for the CDR3: TGCGCCAGCAGCTTAGCGCGACCCGAGGATGGGGAAAAACTGTTTTTT. It specifies CASSLARPEDGEKLFF.

This chain uses TRBV28 with TRBJ1-1; D remains unclear. The CDR3 covers 11 residues. The ends were cut back, 7 bases at V and 3 bases at J, with 6 bases in the middle. CDR1 MDHEN and CDR2 SYDVKM come from the germline V gene. CDR3 nucleotides: TGTGCCAGCAAATCGGACACTGAAGCTTTCTTT. It yields the protein CASKSDTEAFF. The entire variable domain, with the rest obtained from reference TRBV28 and TRBJ1-1, is as follows: DVKVTQSSRYLVKRTGEKVFLECVQDMDHENMFWYRQDPGLGLRLIYFSYDVKMKEKGDIPEGYSVSREKKERFSLILESASTNQTSMYLCASKSDTEAFFGQGTRLTVV.

This chain connects TRBV5-1 to TRBJ2-6; D is perhaps TRBD1 (6 bases). V was cut by 4 bases and J by 3 bases, with 11 bases left in between. The germline gives CDR1 SGHRS, CDR2 YFSETQ. This CDR3 region has 15 residues. CDR3 nucleotides: TGCGCCAGCAGCGTGGGGGCACTTGGGGCCAACGTCCTGACTTTC. This encodes CASSVGALGANVLTF.

The rearrangement uses TRBV29-1 and TRBJ2-3; D is perhaps TRBD2 (7 bases). V dropped 3 bases and J dropped 4 bases, with 14 bases sitting between them. The CDR3 sequence is 14 residues long. Germline CDR1 and CDR2: SQVTM and ANQGSEA. The CDR3 here is CSVEGGAGADTQYF. The CDR3 nucleotides read TGCAGCGTTGAGGGGGGGGCAGGGGCAGATACGCAGTATTTT.

J is TRBJ2-5 and V is TRBV2; the D is unclear. Germline assignment: CDR1 SNHLY and CDR2 FYNNEI. The CDR3 has 13 residues. The V and J ends lost 4 bases and 5 bases respectively, with 11 bases between them. CDR3 coding DNA: TGTGCCAGCAGTGCTTACGATCAGGAGACCCAGTACTTC. The encoded protein is CASSAYDQETQYF.

V is TRBV29-1 and J is TRBJ1-2; D not certain. Trimming cost V 3 bases and J 8 bases, with 19 bases left between them. The germline CDR1 and CDR2 sequences are SQVTM and ANQGSEA. The CDR3 spans 14 residues. For the CDR3, the DNA is TGCAGCGTTGAGGAATACATTTCCGGGGAAGGCTACACCTTC. This gives the protein CSVEEYISGEGYTF.

The V and J genes are TRBV3-1 (or the pseudogene TRBV3-2) and TRBJ2-7; D may be TRBD2 (5 bases). The CDR3 covers 15 residues. With 5 bases removed from V and 3 bases from J, the gap between germline ends came to 17 bases. The germline CDR1 and CDR2 sequences are LGHDT and YNNKEL (reference sequence). CDR3 residues: CASSFRGSGSYEQYF. As DNA, the CDR3 is TGTGCCAGCAGCTTCCGAGGGAGCGGTAGCTACGAGCAGTACTTC.

The chain couples TRBV7-9 to TRBJ1-2; D might be TRBD1 (6 bases). The CDR3 has 13 residues. Germline assignment: CDR1 SEHNR and CDR2 FQNEAQ (reference sequence). V lost 5 bases and J 4 bases, leaving 11 bases between the germline ends. The chain's CDR3 is CASSRDISYGYTF. For the CDR3, the DNA is TGTGCCAGCAGCCGGGACATAAGCTATGGCTACACCTTC.

V gene TRBV7-9 combines with J gene TRBJ2-7; TRBD1 agrees at 8 bases. The V and J ends lost 6 bases and 6 bases, in that order; junction bases with no gene match: 7. The CDR3 length is 13 residues. The germline CDR1 and CDR2 sequences are SEHNR and FQNEAQ (reference sequence). This CDR3 reads CASRDRALGEQYF. The CDR3 DNA reads as TGTGCCAGCAGGGACAGGGCGCTGGGCGAGCAGTACTTC.

The chain couples TRBV19 to TRBJ1-1; D unclear. The CDR3 has 15 residues. V was shortened by 4 bases and J by 1 base, with 13 bases between the two germline ends. CDR1 is LNHDA, CDR2 SQIVND, per germline (reference sequence). CDR3 sequence: CASSTPGEGNTEAFF. CDR3 in DNA: TGTGCCAGTAGTACCCCCGGGGAGGGGAACACTGAAGCTTTCTTT. The full variable domain, in which reference TRBV19 and TRBJ1-1 provide the parts outside the CDR3, is DGGITQSPKYLFRKEGQNVTLSCEQNLNHDAMYWYRQDPGQGLRLIYYSQIVNDFQKGDIAEGYSVSREKKESFPLTVTSAQKNPTAFYLCASSTPGEGNTEAFFGQGTRLTVV.

The chain is built from TRBV28 and TRBJ1-3; TRBD1 aligns across 9 bases. Germline V lookup: CDR1 MDHEN, CDR2 SYDVKM. The CDR3 totals 16 residues. V was pared by 1 base and J by 4 bases, with 5 bases of the junction left unmatched. CDR3 nucleotides: TGTGCCAGCAGTTTATCTGGTGGGACAGGGGGAAACACCATATATTTT. Translated: CASSLSGGTGGNTIYF.